This passage covers 15 T cell receptor beta chains from one sample sequenced in a study of PD-L1 blockade in urothelial cancer (dated 2017 in TCRdb). Library prep was done by the immunoSEQ multiplex PCR assay. Imported from immuneACCESS, the table was reduced by TCRdb to in-frame sequences with V and J called. These copies leave out some clones; in studies compared against another copy, an unresolved V gene accounts for under half, and the cause of the remainder is not known. Here the sample has 70,000 or so clones; roughly nine tenths occur a single time. The ten biggest clones cover around 3.5% of the sample. This specimen consisted of PBMCs, obtained around atezolizumab (anti-PD-L1) treatment. These receptors were collected from a man between 60 and 75 years old with urothelial cancer.

CDR3 region: CASSPEERAANYGYTF. The CDR3 region has the DNA TGTGCCAGCTCACCGGAGGAACGGGCGGCTAACTATGGCTACACCTTC. The chain links TRBV18 to TRBJ1-2; D is ambiguous. Germline values: CDR1 KGHSH, CDR2 LQKENI. This CDR3 spans 16 amino acids. V was shortened by 3 bases and J by 0 bases, with 14 bases between the two germline ends.

J is TRBJ2-5 and V is TRBV6-1, with 12 bases matching TRBD2. Germline CDR1 reads MNHNS; CDR2 reads SASEGT. This CDR3 contains 18 residues. Trimming took 3 bases from V and 2 from J; bases not matched to a gene: 10. The CDR3 DNA follows: TGTGCCAGCAGTGACGCAGTGAGACTAGCGGGGGTACAAGAGACCCAGTACTTC. Its translation is CASSDAVRLAGVQETQYF.

J is TRBJ1-2 and V is TRBV6-1; D gene ambiguous. The CDR3 runs 15 residues. V was clipped by 2 bases and J by 3 bases, with 13 bases between them. In germline, CDR1 is MNHNS, CDR2 SASEGT. The CDR3 DNA reads as TGTGCCAGCAGTGAAACACTGAACCGGGACTATGGCTACACCTTC. Translating gives CASSETLNRDYGYTF.

J is TRBJ2-3 and V is TRBV9, with 7 positions matching TRBD2. Germline assignment: CDR1 SGDLS and CDR2 YYNGEE. The junction had 6 bases not matched to a gene; V was cut back by 0 bases and J by 2 bases. The CDR3 extends over 16 amino acids. The CDR3 spells CASSVGLAWFTDTQYF. DNA of the CDR3: TGTGCCAGCAGCGTAGGACTAGCTTGGTTCACAGATACGCAGTATTTT.

The CDR3 nucleotides read TGTGCCAGCTCACTCGGACAGGGGGCCTACGAGCAGTACTTC. Its protein product is CASSLGQGAYEQYF. This chain links TRBV18 with TRBJ2-7; 10 bases match TRBD1. With V trimmed by 4 bases and J by 2 bases, 2 bases remained unmatched. The CDR3 runs 14 residues. Germline CDR1 and CDR2: KGHSH and LQKENI.

V gene TRBV10-3 combines with J gene TRBJ1-5; D uncertain. Trimming took off 2 bases at V and 2 bases at J, with 7 bases between the two ends. The length of the CDR3 is 14 residues. Germline V gene data show CDR1 as ENHRY and CDR2 as SYGVKD. The CDR3 reads CAISEGQGNQPQHF. The CDR3 DNA is TGTGCCATCAGTGAGGGCCAGGGCAATCAGCCCCAGCATTTT.

The chain employs TRBV27 and TRBJ2-1, with 10 bases aligning to TRBD2. CDR1 is MNHEY, CDR2 SMNVEV, per germline (reference sequence). There are 15 residues in the CDR3. V shed 1 base and J 8 bases; nucleotides not matched to a gene: 5. CDR3 nucleotides: TGTGCCAGCAGTTTATGGCTAGCGGGAGTTGATGAGCAGTTCTTC. Protein product: CASSLWLAGVDEQFF.

The chain carries TRBV30 and TRBJ1-5, with a possible D match to TRBD1 (6 bases). Per the germline V gene, CDR1 is GTSNPN and CDR2 is SVGIG (reference sequence). The germline V and J ends were trimmed by 3 bases and 7 bases, with 13 bases remaining between them. This CDR3 is built from 13 residues. This CDR3 is CAWRSGGGQPQHF. The CDR3 DNA follows: TGTGCCTGGAGGTCGGGCGGGGGCCAGCCCCAGCATTTT.

The rearrangement links TRBV7-9 to TRBJ2-5; TRBD1 matches at 9 bases. Germline V gene sequence: CDR1 SEHNR, CDR2 FQNEAQ (reference sequence). This CDR3 region has 15 residues. With V trimmed by 2 bases and J by 7 bases, 8 bases remained unmatched. Here the CDR3 reads CASSLNTGQGATQYF. The CDR3 DNA is TGTGCCAGCAGCTTAAATACGGGACAGGGTGCGACCCAGTACTTC.

The chain uses TRBV29-1 and TRBJ2-5; D might be TRBD2 (6 bases). The CDR3 is 13 residues long. Germline V lookup: CDR1 SQVTM, CDR2 ANQGSEA. The V and J ends lost 4 bases and 2 bases respectively, with 11 bases between them. CDR3 sequence (DNA): TGCAGCGTTGCGGGAGCATTTCAAGAGACCCAGTACTTC. As protein: CSVAGAFQETQYF.

The DNA for the CDR3 is TGTGCCAGCAGCTTCCCACAGGGGCTTAACTATGGCTACACCTTC. Residues: CASSFPQGLNYGYTF. V and J are TRBV7-2 and TRBJ1-2, with 7 bases lining up with TRBD1. The germline CDR1 and CDR2 sequences are SGHTA and FQGNSA. This CDR3 contains 15 residues. The V gene end was trimmed by 3 bases and the J gene end by 1 base; junction bases not matched to a gene: 5.

The CDR3 DNA is TGCGCCAGCAGCCAAGATAGGCGAAGCCTGCTAGTTGGCTACACCTTC. Encoded protein: CASSQDRRSLLVGYTF. The chain carries TRBV4-3 and TRBJ1-2; no definite D call. V was trimmed by 0 bases and J by 7 bases, leaving 18 bases between them. Per germline, CDR1 LGHNA and CDR2 YSLEER. This CDR3 has 16 residues.

V usage is TRBV9 and J usage is TRBJ2-1, with a weak D call TRBD1 (6 bases). Trimming removed 2 bases at V and 7 bases at J, with 16 bases between. CDR3 length equals 15 residues. Germline CDR1 reads SGDLS; CDR2 reads YYNGEE. The chain's CDR3 is CASSVTGFGWNEQFF. The CDR3 DNA sequence: TGTGCCAGCAGCGTTACAGGGTTTGGGTGGAATGAGCAGTTCTTC.

The genes are TRBV5-6 and TRBJ2-1; perhaps TRBD2 as D (6 bases). The CDR3 extends over 16 amino acids. V lost 0 bases to trimming and J lost 2 bases, with 12 bases between them. The germline V gene encodes CDR1 SGHDT and CDR2 YYEEEE. The CDR3 region is CASSLEAGGTYNEQFF. CDR3 sequence (DNA): TGTGCCAGCAGCTTGGAGGCCGGGGGAACCTACAATGAGCAGTTCTTC.

This clone has a single count. The chain couples TRBV5-1 to TRBJ1-2; possible D gene TRBD1, 6 bases. Germline V gives CDR1 SGHRS, CDR2 YFSETQ. Trimming cost V 0 bases and J 3 bases, with 6 bases left between them. The CDR3 totals 13 residues. The CDR3 region is CASSLGTDYGYTF. CDR3 DNA sequence: TGCGCCAGCAGCTTGGGGACAGACTATGGCTACACCTTC.